This record looks at one T cell receptor beta chain sequence and its context. In the original workflow: Quantification of nucleated cells was approximated via reference gene primer amplification. Clones were sequenced by immunoSEQ multiplex PCR, and TCRdb holds only the in-frame ones, with some missing. V, J and clone size reflect that table, while D and trimming were determined from the DNA. The sample contains about 87,000 clones, around 83% of which appear only once. The germline V gene has CDR1 SGHTA and CDR2 FQGNSA. The V end lost 5 bases, the J end lost 5 bases, and 12 bases lay between the germline ends. This CDR3 comprises 14 residues. The data derive from a study of blood T cell repertoires in COVID-19. Overall study: Sites across the United States, Italy and Spain contributed samples from acute and convalescent COVID-19. PBMCs, B-cell-depleted T cells, or T cells provided the cDNA or gDNA that made up the material.

The chain combines TRBV7-2 with TRBJ2-2; maybe TRBD1 (6 bases). Sequencing used peripheral blood. This clonotype originated in a woman in her 70s with acute or convalescent COVID-19. CDR3 residues: CASSPGTGTGELFF. CDR3 coding DNA: TGTGCCAGCAGCCCCGGAACAGGGACCGGGGAGCTGTTTTTT.